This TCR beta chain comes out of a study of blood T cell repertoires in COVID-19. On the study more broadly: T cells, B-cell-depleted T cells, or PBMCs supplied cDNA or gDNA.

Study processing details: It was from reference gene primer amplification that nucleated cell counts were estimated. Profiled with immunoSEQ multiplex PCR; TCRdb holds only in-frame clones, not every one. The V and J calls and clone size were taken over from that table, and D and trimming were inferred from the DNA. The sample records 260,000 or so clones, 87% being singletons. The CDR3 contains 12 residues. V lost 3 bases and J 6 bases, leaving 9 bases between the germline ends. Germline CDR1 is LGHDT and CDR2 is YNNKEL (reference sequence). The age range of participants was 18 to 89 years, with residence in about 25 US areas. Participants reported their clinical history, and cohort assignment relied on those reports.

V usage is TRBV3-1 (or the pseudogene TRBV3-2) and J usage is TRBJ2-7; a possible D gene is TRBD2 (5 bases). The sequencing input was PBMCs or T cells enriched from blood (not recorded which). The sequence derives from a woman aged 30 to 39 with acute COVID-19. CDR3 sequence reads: CASSQVEGEQYF. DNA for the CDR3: TGTGCCAGCAGCCAGGTCGAGGGCGAGCAGTACTTC.